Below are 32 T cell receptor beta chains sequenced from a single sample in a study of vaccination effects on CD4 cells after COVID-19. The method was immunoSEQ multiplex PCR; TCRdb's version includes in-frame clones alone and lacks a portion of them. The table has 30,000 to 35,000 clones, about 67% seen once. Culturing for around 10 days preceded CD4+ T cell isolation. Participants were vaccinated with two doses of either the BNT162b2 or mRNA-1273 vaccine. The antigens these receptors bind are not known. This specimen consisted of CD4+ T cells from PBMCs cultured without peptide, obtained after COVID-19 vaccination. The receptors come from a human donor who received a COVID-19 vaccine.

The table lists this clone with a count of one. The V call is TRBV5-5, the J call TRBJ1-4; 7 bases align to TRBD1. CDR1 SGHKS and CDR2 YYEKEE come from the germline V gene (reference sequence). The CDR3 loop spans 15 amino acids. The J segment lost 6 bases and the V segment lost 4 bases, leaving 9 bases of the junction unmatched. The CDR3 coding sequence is TGTGCCAGCAGCCGACAGGGTTTGGTGGATGAAAAACTGTTTTTT. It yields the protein CASSRQGLVDEKLFF.

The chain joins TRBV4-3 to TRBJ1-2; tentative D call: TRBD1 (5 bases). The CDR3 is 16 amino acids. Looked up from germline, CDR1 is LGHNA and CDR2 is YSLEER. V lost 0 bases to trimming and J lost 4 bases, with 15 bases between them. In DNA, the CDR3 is TGCGCCAGCAGCCAAGATACAGGCCGGGCCCCCTATGGCTACACCTTC. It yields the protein CASSQDTGRAPYGYTF.

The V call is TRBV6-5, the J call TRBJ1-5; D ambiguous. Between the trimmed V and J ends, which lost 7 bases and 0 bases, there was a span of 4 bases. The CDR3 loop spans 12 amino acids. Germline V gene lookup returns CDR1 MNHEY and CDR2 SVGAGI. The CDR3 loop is CASKYSNQPQHF. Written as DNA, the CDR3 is TGTGCCAGCAAATATAGCAATCAGCCCCAGCATTTT.

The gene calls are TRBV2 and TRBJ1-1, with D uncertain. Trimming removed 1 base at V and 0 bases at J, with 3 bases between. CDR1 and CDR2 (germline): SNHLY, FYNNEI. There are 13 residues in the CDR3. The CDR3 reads CASSEGMNTEAFF. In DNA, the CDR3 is TGTGCCAGCAGTGAAGGGATGAACACTGAAGCTTTCTTT.

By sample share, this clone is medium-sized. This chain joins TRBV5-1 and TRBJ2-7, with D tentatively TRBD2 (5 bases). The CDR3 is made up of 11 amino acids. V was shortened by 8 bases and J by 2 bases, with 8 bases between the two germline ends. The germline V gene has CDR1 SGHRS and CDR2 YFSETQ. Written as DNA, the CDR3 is TGCGCCAGAGGGAGTGCCTACGAGCAGTACTTC. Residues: CARGSAYEQYF. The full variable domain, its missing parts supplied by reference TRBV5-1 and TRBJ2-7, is KAGVTQTPRYLIKTRGQQVTLSCSPISGHRSVSWYQQTPGQGLQFLFEYFSETQRNKGNFPGRFSGRQFSNSRSEMNVSTLELGDSALYLCARGSAYEQYFGPGTRLTVT.

DNA for the CDR3: TGTGCCAGCAGTCCCGGACAGGGGGTTATGGGCGAGCAGTACTTC. Protein: CASSPGQGVMGEQYF. This chain links TRBV2 with TRBJ2-7, with 10 bases that match TRBD1. J gave up 6 bases and V 5 bases, and 10 bases lay outside the gene matches. The length of the CDR3 is 15 residues. Germline CDR1 reads SNHLY; CDR2 reads FYNNEI. The variable domain in full, with the rest retrieved from reference TRBV2 and TRBJ2-7, is EPEVTQTPSHQVTQMGQEVILRCVPISNHLYFYWYRQILGQKVEFLVSFYNNEISEKSEIFDDQFSVERPDGSNFTLKIRSTKLEDSAMYFCASSPGQGVMGEQYFGPGTRLTVT.

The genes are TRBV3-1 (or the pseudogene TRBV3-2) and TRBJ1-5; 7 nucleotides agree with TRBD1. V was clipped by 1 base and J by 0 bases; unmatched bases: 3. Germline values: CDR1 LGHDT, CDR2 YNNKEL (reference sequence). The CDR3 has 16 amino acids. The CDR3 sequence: CASSQGTGDSNQPQHF. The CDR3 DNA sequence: TGTGCCAGCAGCCAAGGTACAGGGGATAGCAATCAGCCCCAGCATTTT.

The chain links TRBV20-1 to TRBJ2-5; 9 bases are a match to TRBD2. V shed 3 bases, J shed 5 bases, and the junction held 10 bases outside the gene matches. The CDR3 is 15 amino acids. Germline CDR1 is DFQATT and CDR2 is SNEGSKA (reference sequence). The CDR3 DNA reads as TGCAGTGCTAGTTGGCGGGAGGGCCCTCGGGAGACCCAGTACTTC. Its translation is CSASWREGPRETQYF.

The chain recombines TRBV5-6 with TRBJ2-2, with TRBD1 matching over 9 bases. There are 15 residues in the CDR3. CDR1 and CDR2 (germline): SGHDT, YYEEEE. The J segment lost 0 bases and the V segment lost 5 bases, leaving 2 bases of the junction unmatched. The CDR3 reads CASSRQGANTGELFF. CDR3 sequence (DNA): TGTGCCAGCAGTCGACAGGGGGCGAACACCGGGGAGCTGTTTTTT.

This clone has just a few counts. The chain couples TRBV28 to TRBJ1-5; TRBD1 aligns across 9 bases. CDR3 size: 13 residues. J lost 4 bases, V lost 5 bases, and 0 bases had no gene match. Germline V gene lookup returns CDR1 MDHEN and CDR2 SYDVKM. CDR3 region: CASSGQGNQPQHF. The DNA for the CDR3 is TGTGCCAGCAGTGGACAGGGGAATCAGCCCCAGCATTTT.

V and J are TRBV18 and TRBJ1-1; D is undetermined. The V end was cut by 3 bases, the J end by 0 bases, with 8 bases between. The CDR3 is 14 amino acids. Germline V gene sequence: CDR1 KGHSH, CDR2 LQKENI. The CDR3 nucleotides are TGTGCCAGCTCACCCCCATCCTTGAACACTGAAGCTTTCTTT. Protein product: CASSPPSLNTEAFF.

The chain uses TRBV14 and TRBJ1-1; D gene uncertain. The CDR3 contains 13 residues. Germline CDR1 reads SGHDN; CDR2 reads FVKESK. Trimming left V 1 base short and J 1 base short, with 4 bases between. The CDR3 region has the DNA TGTGCCAGCAGCCAAGCCAGGAACACTGAAGCTTTCTTT. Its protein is CASSQARNTEAFF.

CDR3 region: CASRGAASYEQYF. The CDR3 region has the DNA TGTGCCAGCAGAGGAGCGGCTAGCTACGAGCAGTACTTC. V usage is TRBV28 and J usage is TRBJ2-7, with a weak D call TRBD2 (5 bases). This CDR3 region has 13 residues. V dropped 6 bases and J dropped 3 bases, with 12 bases sitting between them. In germline, CDR1 is MDHEN, CDR2 SYDVKM. The complete variable domain, with remaining parts taken from reference TRBV28 and TRBJ2-7, reads DVKVTQSSRYLVKRTGEKVFLECVQDMDHENMFWYRQDPGLGLRLIYFSYDVKMKEKGDIPEGYSVSREKKERFSLILESASTNQTSMYLCASRGAASYEQYFGPGTRLTVT.

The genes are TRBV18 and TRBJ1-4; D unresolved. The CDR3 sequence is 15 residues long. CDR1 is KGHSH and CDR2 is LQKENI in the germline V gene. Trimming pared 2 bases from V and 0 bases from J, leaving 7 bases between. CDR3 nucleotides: TGTGCCAGCTCACCAGGAGTTGCAACTAATGAAAAACTGTTTTTT. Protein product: CASSPGVATNEKLFF.

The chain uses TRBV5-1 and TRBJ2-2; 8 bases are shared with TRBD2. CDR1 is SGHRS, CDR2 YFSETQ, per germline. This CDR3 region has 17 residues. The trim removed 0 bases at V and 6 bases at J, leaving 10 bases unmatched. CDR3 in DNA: TGCGCCAGCAGCTTGGCCGGGGGACTAGATTCGGCCGGGGAGCTGTTTTTT. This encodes CASSLAGGLDSAGELFF. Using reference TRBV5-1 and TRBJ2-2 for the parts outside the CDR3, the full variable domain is KAGVTQTPRYLIKTRGQQVTLSCSPISGHRSVSWYQQTPGQGLQFLFEYFSETQRNKGNFPGRFSGRQFSNSRSEMNVSTLELGDSALYLCASSLAGGLDSAGELFFGEGSRLTVL.

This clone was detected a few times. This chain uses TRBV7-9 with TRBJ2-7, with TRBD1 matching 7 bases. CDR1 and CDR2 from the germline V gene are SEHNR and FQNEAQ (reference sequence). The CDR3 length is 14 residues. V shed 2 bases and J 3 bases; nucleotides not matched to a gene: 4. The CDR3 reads CASSLPAGGYEQYF. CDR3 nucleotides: TGTGCCAGCAGCTTACCGGCAGGGGGCTACGAGCAGTACTTC. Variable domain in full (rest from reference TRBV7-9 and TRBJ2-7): DTGVSQNPRHKITKRGQNVTFRCDPISEHNRLYWYRQTLGQGPEFLTYFQNEAQLEKSRLLSDRFSAERPKGSFSTLEIQRTEQGDSAMYLCASSLPAGGYEQYFGPGTRLTVT.

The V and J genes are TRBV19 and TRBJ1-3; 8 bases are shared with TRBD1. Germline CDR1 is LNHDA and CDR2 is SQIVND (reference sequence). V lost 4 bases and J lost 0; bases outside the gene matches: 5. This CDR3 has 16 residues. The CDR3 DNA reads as TGTGCCAGTAGTACCGGACAGGGTAGCTCTGGAAACACCATATATTTT. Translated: CASSTGQGSSGNTIYF.

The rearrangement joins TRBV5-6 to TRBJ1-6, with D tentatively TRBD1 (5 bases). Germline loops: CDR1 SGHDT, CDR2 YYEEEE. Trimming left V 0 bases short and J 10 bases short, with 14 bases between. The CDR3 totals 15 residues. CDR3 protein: CASSLGFRGSSPLHF. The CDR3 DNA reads TGTGCCAGCAGCTTGGGGTTCCGGGGGTCGTCACCCCTCCACTTT.

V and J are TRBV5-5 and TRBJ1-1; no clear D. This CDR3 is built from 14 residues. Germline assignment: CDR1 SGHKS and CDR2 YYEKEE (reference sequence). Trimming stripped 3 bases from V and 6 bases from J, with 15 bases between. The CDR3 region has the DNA TGTGCCAGCAGCTCGTACGGGGTCTACGCTGAAGCTTTCTTT. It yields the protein CASSSYGVYAEAFF.

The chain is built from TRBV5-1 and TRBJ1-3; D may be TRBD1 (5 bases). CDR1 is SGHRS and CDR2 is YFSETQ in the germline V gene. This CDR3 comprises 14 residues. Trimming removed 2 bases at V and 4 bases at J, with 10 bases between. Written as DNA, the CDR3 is TGCGCCAGCAGCTTCGGGGCGCGCGGAAACACCATATATTTT. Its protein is CASSFGARGNTIYF. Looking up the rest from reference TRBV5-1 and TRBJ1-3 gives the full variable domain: KAGVTQTPRYLIKTRGQQVTLSCSPISGHRSVSWYQQTPGQGLQFLFEYFSETQRNKGNFPGRFSGRQFSNSRSEMNVSTLELGDSALYLCASSFGARGNTIYFGEGSWLTVV.

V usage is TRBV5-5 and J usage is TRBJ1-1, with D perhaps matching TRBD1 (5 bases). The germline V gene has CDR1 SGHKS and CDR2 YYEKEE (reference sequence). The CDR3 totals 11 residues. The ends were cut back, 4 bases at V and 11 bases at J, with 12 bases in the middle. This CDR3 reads CASSPDRTAFF. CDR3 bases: TGTGCCAGCAGCCCCGACAGAACGGCTTTCTTT.

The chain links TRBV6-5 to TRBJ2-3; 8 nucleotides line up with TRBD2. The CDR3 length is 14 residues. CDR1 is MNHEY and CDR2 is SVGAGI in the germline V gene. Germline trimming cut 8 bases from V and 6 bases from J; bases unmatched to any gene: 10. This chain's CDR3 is CASQRDRGRDTQYF. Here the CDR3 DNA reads TGTGCCAGCCAACGGGACCGCGGGAGGGATACGCAGTATTTT.

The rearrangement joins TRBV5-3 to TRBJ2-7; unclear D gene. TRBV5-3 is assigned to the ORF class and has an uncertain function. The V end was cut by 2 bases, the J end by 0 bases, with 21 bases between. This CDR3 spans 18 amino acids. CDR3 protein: CARSFGSEPRVSSYEQYF. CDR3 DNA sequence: TGTGCCAGAAGCTTCGGATCGGAACCGAGAGTTAGCTCCTACGAGCAGTACTTC.

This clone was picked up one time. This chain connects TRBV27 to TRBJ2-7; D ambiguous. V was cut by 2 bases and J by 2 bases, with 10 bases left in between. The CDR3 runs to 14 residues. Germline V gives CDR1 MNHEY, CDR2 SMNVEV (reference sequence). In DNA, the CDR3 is TGTGCCAGCAGTTTAATGGCAAGCCCCTACGAGCAGTACTTC. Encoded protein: CASSLMASPYEQYF.

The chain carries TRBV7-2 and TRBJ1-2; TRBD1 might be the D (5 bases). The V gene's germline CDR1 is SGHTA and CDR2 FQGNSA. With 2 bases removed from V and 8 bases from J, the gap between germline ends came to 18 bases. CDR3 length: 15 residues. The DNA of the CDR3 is TGTGCCAGCAGCTTATATCCGGGGGGAGCAGGGGGCTACACCTTC. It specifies CASSLYPGGAGGYTF.

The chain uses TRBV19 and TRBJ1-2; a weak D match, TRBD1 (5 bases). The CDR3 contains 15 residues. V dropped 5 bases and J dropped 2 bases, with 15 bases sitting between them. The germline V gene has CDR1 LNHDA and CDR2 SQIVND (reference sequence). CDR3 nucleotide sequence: TGTGCCAGTAGTCCCCTCTCCAGGGCCAACTATGGCTACACCTTC. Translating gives CASSPLSRANYGYTF.

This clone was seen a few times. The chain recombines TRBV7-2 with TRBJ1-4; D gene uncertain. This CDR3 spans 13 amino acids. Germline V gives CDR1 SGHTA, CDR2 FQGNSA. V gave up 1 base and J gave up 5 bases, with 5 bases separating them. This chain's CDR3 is CASSLGQNEKLFF. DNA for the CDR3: TGTGCCAGCAGCTTAGGCCAGAATGAAAAACTGTTTTTT.

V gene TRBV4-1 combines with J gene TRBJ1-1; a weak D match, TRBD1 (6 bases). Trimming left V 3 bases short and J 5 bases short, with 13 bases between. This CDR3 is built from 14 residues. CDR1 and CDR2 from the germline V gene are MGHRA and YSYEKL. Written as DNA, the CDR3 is TGCGCCAGCAGCCAGACAGGCGAGGAGACTGAAGCTTTCTTT. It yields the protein CASSQTGEETEAFF.

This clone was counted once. The CDR3 region has the DNA TGCAGTGCTAGTTTTCCCGGGGGCACAGATACGCAGTATTTT. It encodes CSASFPGGTDTQYF. J is TRBJ2-3 and V is TRBV20-1; D perhaps matches TRBD2 (5 bases). Germline CDR1 reads DFQATT; CDR2 reads SNEGSKA (reference sequence). Trimming shortened V by 3 bases and J by 1 base, and 11 bases separated the two germline ends. This CDR3 spans 14 amino acids.

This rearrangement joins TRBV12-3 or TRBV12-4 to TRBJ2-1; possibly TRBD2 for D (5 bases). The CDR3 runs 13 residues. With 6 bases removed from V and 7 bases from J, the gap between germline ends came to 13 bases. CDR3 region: CASSPKLENEQFF. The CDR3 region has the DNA TGTGCCAGCAGCCCCAAACTAGAGAATGAGCAGTTCTTC.

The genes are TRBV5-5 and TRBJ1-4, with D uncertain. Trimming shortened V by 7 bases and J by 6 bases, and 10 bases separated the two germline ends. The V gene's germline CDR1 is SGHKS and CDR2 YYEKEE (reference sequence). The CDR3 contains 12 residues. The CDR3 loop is CASGLVDEKLFF. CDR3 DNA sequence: TGTGCCAGCGGCCTGGTGGATGAAAAACTGTTTTTT.

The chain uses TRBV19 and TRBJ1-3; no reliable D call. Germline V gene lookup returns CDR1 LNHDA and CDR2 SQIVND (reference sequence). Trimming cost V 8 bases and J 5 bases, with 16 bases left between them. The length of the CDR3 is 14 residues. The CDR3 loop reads CASPAGYRRNTIYF. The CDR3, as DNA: TGTGCCAGTCCCGCGGGGTATCGTAGAAACACCATATATTTT.